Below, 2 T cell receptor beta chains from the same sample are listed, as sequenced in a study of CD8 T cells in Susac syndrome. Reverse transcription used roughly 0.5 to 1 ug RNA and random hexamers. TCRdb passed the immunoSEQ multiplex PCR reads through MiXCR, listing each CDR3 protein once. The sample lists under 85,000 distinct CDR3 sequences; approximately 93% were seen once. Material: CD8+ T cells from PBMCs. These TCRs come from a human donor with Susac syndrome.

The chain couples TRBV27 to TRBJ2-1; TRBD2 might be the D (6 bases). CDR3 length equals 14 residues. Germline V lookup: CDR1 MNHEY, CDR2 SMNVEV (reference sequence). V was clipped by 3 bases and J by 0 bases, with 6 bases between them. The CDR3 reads CASSFGSSYNEQFF. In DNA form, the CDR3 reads TGTGCCAGCAGTTTCGGGAGCTCCTACAATGAGCAGTTCTTC.

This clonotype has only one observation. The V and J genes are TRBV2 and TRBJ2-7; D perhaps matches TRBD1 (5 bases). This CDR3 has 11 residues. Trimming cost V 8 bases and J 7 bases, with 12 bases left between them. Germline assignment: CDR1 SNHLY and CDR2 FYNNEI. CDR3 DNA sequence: TGTGCCAGCCCCGTGGGGCGGGAGCAGTACTTC. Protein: CASPVGREQYF.